The present TCR beta chain was sequenced within a study of blood T cells in healthy people across ages. The study's findings and limits: Calculation of diversity from one million T cells yielded estimates considered to be underestimates. Compared with aged donors, long-lived donors showed fewer expanded clones, suggesting selection.

Primed by a sample-barcoded 5' primer and a J-beta primer mix, a second PCR proceeded for about 6 to 11 cycles. TCRdb processed the 5' RACE reads anew with MiXCR; each CDR3 protein has one entry. Of 750,000 to 850,000 distinct CDR3 sequences detected, around a quarter appear once; the ten largest clones hold more than 3%. Per germline, CDR1 MDHEN and CDR2 SYDVKM. The CDR3 spans 14 residues. Trimming removed 7 bases from V and 4 bases from J, with 16 bases in between. Of note for this clonotype: As yet, its antigen is unknown.

These data also formed part of another study, on T cells of mothers and their children.

This receptor was obtained from a boy between 10 and 17 years old in good health. The chain uses TRBV28 and TRBJ2-5, with D uncertain. The specimen was blood. The CDR3 DNA follows: TGTGCCAGCACCCCCCTCTCCGGGTTAGAGACCCAGTACTTC. Translating it yields CASTPLSGLETQYF.